One and the same sample provided the 5 T cell receptor beta chains below, sequenced in a study of blood T cell repertoires in COVID-19. Method: immunoSEQ multiplex PCR; TCRdb's copy keeps in-frame clones and lacks some. Here the sample spans fewer than 250,000 clones, about nine tenths being singletons. The sample consisted of peripheral blood. Receptors originate from a man aged 30 to 45 with COVID-19, enrolled during active disease.

In its sample, this clone was seen once. The chain couples TRBV5-1 to TRBJ1-2; 7 bases align to TRBD1. Germline V gene lookup returns CDR1 SGHRS and CDR2 YFSETQ. The CDR3 runs 15 residues. The J segment lost 1 base and the V segment lost 7 bases, leaving 10 bases of the junction unmatched. In DNA form, the CDR3 reads TGCGCCAGCGGGCAGACAGGGTATGATAACTATGGCTACACCTTC. It yields the protein CASGQTGYDNYGYTF.

This clone was observed once. The chain is built from TRBV29-1 and TRBJ1-2; D unclear. The ends were cut back, 6 bases at V and 8 bases at J, with 13 bases in the middle. Germline assignment: CDR1 SQVTM and CDR2 ANQGSEA. This CDR3 comprises 11 residues. CDR3 sequence (DNA): TGCAGCGTCCCGACCTTGGGCGGCTACACCTTC. This translates into CSVPTLGGYTF.

The rearrangement uses TRBV6-5 and TRBJ2-3; a weak D match, TRBD1 (5 bases). Germline lookup yields CDR1 MNHEY and CDR2 SVGAGI. The CDR3 length is 16 residues. The V and J ends lost 0 bases and 0 bases respectively, with 10 bases between them. The CDR3 here is CASSYSGHPSTDTQYF. The CDR3 bases are TGTGCCAGCAGTTACTCGGGGCACCCCAGCACAGATACGCAGTATTTT.

The V and J genes are TRBV10-2 and TRBJ1-6; D is possibly TRBD1 (6 bases). Germline values: CDR1 WSHSY, CDR2 SAAADI. This CDR3 comprises 17 residues. Trimming pared 6 bases from V and 2 bases from J, leaving 17 bases between. The CDR3 loop is CASRLGGGGTYNSPLHF. As DNA, the CDR3 is TGCGCCAGCAGACTGGGAGGGGGAGGAACCTATAATTCACCCCTCCACTTT.

The chain joins TRBV6-5 to TRBJ2-3, with 7 bases fitting TRBD2. The CDR3 is made up of 15 amino acids. Trimming removed 6 bases from V and 1 base from J; junction bases left unmatched: 7. Germline V lookup: CDR1 MNHEY, CDR2 SVGAGI. The CDR3 loop is CASRHLAGGTDTQYF. CDR3 nucleotide sequence: TGTGCCAGCAGGCATCTCGCGGGGGGCACAGATACGCAGTATTTT.